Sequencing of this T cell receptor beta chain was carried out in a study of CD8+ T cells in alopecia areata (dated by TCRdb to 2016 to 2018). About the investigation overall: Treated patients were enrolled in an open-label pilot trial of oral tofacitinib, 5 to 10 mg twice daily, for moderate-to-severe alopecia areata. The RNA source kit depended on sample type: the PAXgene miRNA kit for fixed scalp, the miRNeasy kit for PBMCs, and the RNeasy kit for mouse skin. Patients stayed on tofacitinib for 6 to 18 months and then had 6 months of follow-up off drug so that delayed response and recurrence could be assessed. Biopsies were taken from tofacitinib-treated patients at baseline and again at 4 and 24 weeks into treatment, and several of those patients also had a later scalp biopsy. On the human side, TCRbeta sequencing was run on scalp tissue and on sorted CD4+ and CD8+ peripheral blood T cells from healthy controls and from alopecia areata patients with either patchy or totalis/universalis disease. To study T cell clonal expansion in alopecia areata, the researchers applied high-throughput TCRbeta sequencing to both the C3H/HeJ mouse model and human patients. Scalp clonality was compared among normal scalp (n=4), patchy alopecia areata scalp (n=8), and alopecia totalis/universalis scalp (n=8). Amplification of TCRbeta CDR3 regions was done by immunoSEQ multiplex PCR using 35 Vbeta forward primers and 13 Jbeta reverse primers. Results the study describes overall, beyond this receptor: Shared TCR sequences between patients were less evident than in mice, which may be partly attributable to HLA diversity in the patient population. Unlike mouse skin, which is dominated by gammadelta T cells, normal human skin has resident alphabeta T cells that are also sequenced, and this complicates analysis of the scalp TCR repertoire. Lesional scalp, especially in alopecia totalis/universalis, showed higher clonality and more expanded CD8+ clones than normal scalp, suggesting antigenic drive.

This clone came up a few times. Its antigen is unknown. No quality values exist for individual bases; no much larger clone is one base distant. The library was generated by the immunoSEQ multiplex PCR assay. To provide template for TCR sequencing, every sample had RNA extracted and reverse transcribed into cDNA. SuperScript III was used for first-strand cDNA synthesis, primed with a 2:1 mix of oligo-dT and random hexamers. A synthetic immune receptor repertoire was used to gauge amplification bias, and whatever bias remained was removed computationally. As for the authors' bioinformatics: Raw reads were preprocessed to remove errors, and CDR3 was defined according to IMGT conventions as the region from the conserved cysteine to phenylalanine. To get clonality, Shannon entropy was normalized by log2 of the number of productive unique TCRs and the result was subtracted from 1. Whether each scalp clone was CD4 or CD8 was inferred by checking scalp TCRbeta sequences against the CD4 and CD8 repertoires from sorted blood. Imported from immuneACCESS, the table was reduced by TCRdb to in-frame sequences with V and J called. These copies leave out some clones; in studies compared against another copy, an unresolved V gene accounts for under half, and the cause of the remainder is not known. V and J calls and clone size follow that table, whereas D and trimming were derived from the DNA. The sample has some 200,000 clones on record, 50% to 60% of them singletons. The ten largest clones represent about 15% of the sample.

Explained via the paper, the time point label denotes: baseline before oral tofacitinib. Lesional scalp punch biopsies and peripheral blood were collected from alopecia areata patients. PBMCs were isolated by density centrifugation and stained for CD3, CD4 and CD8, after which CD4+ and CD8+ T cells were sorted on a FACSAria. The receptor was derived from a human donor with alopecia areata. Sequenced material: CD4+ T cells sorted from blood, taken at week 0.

The DNA reads as follows: TGTGCCAGCAACCCACGGGGGGCGACGGAGACCCAGTACTTC. This encodes CASNPRGATETQYF. The rearrangement joined TRBV7-2 to TRBJ2-5; TRBD2 is perhaps the D gene, given 7 matching bases. The CDR3 runs 14 residues from the cysteine to the phenylalanine. Just CDR3 DNA is preserved here, 42 bases in frame from base 1. At the junction V is shortened by 7 bases and J by 5 bases, with 17 bases in between. For CDR1 and CDR2, the germline V gene lists SGHTA and FQGNSA.